Below, 10 T cell receptor beta chains from the same sample are listed, as sequenced in a study of post-analysis software for immune sequencing data. Study-wide results and limits: TRBV5-6, TRBV5-1 and TRBV20-1 belonged to a set of roughly five TRBV segments that were more frequent in patients than controls.

No antigen is known for these receptors. Sequencing libraries made from TCR beta cDNA carried unique molecular identifiers. One entry per CDR3 protein, called by TCRdb with MiXCR from the PCR reads. This sample has over 150,000 distinct CDR3 sequences; over 25% occur once, and the top ten carry 1.5%. Sequencing was carried out using blood. Receptor source: a girl between 5 and 17 years old with multiple sclerosis.

About this clonotype itself: A much larger clonotype is one base distant, so this may be a read error. V usage is TRBV20-1 and J usage is TRBJ2-1, with a possible D match to TRBD2 (6 bases). CDR3 length: 15 residues. Trimming took off 0 bases at V and 4 bases at J, with 13 bases between the two ends. Germline V gene data show CDR1 as DFQATT and CDR2 as SNEGSKA (reference sequence). This CDR3 reads CSARDLRGTYNEQFF. The CDR3 nucleotides read TGCAGTGCTAGAGATCTACGTGGGACTTACAATGAGCAGTTCTTC.

This sequence joins TRBV5-1 and TRBJ1-2; D unresolved. Trimming cost V 2 bases and J 6 bases, with 5 bases left between them. Per the germline V gene, CDR1 is SGHRS and CDR2 is YFSETQ. This CDR3 is 11 amino acids long. Here the CDR3 DNA reads TGCGCCAGCAGCTTAGGGCATGGCTACACCTTC. Translated, it gives CASSLGHGYTF.

In this sample, this clonotype turned up many times. The chain is built from TRBV3-1 and TRBJ2-3; 9 bases are a match to TRBD2. Unmatched junction bases numbered 11, after V lost 4 bases and J lost 3 bases. The CDR3 totals 17 residues. Germline V gives CDR1 LGHDT, CDR2 YNNKEL (reference sequence). In nucleotides, the CDR3 is TGTGCCAGCAGCCTTGGAGTAGCGGGAGAGGTAACAGATACGCAGTATTTT. As protein: CASSLGVAGEVTDTQYF.

The sample holds a few counts of this clonotype. The V and J genes are TRBV9 and TRBJ2-1; 7 nucleotides line up with TRBD2. The closer fit of TRBJ2-7 to the DNA end suggests the J call may be wrong. Germline CDR1 SGDLS, CDR2 YYNGEE. The CDR3 extends over 14 amino acids. As DNA, the CDR3 is TGTGCCAGCAGCGTAGGACTAGCCTACAATGAGCAGTACTTC. This gives the protein CASSVGLAYNEQYF.

This clonotype was seen only a few times. The chain combines TRBV20-1 with TRBJ1-1; 8 nucleotides line up with TRBD1. The CDR3 has 15 amino acids. The trim removed 1 base at V and 4 bases at J, leaving 8 bases unmatched. CDR1 is DFQATT and CDR2 is SNEGSKA in the germline V gene (reference sequence). CDR3 region: CSARVLQGVGTEAFF. The DNA for the CDR3 is TGCAGTGCTAGAGTTCTACAGGGGGTGGGCACTGAAGCTTTCTTT.

On this clonotype: A single base separates this from a much larger clone, so it may be a read error. V and J are TRBV29-1 and TRBJ2-7, with 10 positions matching TRBD2. Looked up from germline, CDR1 is SQVTM and CDR2 is ANQGSEA. The CDR3 sequence is 17 residues long. The V and J ends lost 5 bases and 0 bases, in that order; junction bases with no gene match: 13. The CDR3, as DNA: TGCAGCGTTAGAGTGGATAGCGGGAGGACTAGCTCCTACGAGCAGTACTTC. Translation: CSVRVDSGRTSSYEQYF.

V usage is TRBV6-6 and J usage is TRBJ2-7, with TRBD1 matching over 10 bases. The junction had 7 bases not matched to a gene; V was cut back by 4 bases and J by 4 bases. Germline CDR1 reads MNHNY; CDR2 reads SVGAGI (reference sequence). The CDR3 spans 15 residues. For the CDR3, the DNA is TGTGCCAGCAGTTCCCCGGGACAGGGGTTGTACGAGCAGTACTTC. As protein: CASSSPGQGLYEQYF.

The V gene is TRBV6-5, the J gene TRBJ1-2, with D hard to call. CDR1 is MNHEY and CDR2 is SVGAGI in the germline V gene. This CDR3 region has 14 residues. Trimming removed 5 bases from V and 8 bases from J, with 18 bases in between. CDR3 in amino acids: CASSPFMKGGGYTF. CDR3 sequence (DNA): TGTGCCAGCAGTCCCTTTATGAAGGGAGGAGGCTACACCTTC.

The CDR3 sequence: CASSVALSVAQYF. CDR3 DNA: TGTGCCAGCAGCGTAGCTCTGTCGGTTGCGCAGTATTTT. The genes are TRBV9 and TRBJ2-3, with D uncertain. CDR1 SGDLS and CDR2 YYNGEE come from the germline V gene. The CDR3 runs 13 residues. Deletions cut 0 bases from V and 10 bases from J, with 12 bases between.

This clonotype was seen ten or more times. The J gene is TRBJ2-1, the V gene TRBV5-1, with D perhaps assigned TRBD1 or TRBD2 (5 bases each). Germline assignment: CDR1 SGHRS and CDR2 YFSETQ. Trimming pared 6 bases from V and 8 bases from J, leaving 18 bases between. The CDR3 is 14 amino acids. As DNA, the CDR3 is TGCGCCAGCAACGCCGGGACCCCGGACCATGAGCAGTTCTTC. Translation: CASNAGTPDHEQFF.